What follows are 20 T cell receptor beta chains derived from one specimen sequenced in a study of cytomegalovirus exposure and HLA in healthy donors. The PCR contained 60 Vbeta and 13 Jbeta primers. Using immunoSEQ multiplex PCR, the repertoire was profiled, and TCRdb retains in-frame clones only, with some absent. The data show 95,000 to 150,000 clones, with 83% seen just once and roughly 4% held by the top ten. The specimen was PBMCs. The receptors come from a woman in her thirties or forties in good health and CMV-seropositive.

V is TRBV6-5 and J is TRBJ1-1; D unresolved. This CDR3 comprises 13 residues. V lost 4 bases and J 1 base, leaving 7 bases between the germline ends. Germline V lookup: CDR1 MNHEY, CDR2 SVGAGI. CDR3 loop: CASSFPGNTEAFF. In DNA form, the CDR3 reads TGTGCCAGCAGTTTCCCGGGGAACACTGAAGCTTTCTTT.

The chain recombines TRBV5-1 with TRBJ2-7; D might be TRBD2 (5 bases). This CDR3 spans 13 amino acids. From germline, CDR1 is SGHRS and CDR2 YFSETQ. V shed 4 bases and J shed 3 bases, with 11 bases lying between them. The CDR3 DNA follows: TGCGCCAGCAGCGCGGACTTTCTCTACGAGCAGTACTTC. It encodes CASSADFLYEQYF.

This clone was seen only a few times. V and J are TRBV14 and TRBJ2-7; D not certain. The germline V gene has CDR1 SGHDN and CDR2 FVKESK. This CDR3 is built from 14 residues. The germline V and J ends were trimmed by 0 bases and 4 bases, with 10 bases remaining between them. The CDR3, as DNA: TGTGCCAGCAGCCAAGAAATAGCTGATTACGAGCAGTACTTC. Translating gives CASSQEIADYEQYF.

CDR3 nucleotide sequence: TGTGCCAGCAGCGCGACAGATAGCAATCAGCCCCAGCATTTT. Residues: CASSATDSNQPQHF. The chain employs TRBV9 and TRBJ1-5; TRBD1 might be the D (5 bases). The germline V and J ends were trimmed by 3 bases and 0 bases, with 7 bases remaining between them. Germline V lookup: CDR1 SGDLS, CDR2 YYNGEE. CDR3 size: 14 residues.

The CDR3 protein is CASSYRLEDSYEQYF. Written as DNA, the CDR3 is TGTGCCAGCAGTTACAGGCTAGAGGATTCCTACGAGCAGTACTTC. The chain joins TRBV6-5 to TRBJ2-7; D ambiguous. The CDR3 sequence is 15 residues long. With 2 bases removed from V and 1 base from J, the gap between germline ends came to 12 bases. CDR1 and CDR2 (germline): MNHEY, SVGAGI.

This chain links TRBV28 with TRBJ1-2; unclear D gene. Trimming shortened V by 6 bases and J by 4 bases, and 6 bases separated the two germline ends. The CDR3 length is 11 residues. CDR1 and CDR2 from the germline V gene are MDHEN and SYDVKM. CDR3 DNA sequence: TGTGCCAGCAGCGGGGTCTATGGCTACACCTTC. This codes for CASSGVYGYTF.

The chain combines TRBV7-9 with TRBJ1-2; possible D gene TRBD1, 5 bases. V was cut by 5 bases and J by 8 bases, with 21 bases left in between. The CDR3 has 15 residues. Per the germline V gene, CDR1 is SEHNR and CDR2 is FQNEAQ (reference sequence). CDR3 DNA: TGTGCCAGCAGCCCTCCGCTACGGGGGGAGCAAGGCTACACCTTC. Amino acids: CASSPPLRGEQGYTF.

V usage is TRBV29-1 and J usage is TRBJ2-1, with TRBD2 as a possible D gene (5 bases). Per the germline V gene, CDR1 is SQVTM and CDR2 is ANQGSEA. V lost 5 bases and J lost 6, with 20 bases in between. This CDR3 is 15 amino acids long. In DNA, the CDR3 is TGCAGCGTTTCCGGGCCTTTGCTCGGAGGCAATGAGCAGTTCTTC. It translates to CSVSGPLLGGNEQFF.

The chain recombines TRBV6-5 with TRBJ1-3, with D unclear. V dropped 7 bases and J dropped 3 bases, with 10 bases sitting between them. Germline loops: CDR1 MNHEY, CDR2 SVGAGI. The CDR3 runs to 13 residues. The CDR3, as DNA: TGTGCCAGCACTCCAATCTATGGAAACACCATATATTTT. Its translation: CASTPIYGNTIYF.

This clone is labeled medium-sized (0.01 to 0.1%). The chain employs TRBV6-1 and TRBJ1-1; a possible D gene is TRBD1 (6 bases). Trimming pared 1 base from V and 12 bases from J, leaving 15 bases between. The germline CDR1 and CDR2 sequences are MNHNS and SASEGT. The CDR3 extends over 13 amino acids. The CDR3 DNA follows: TGTGCCAGCAGTGAAGGGGACACACACCTTACTTTCTTT. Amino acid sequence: CASSEGDTHLTFF.

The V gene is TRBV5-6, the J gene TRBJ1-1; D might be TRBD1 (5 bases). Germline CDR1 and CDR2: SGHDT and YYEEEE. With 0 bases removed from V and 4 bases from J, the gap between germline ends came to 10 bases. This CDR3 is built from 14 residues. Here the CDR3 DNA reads TGTGCCAGCAGCTTGGGGGTCGGGGGCACTGAAGCTTTCTTT. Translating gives CASSLGVGGTEAFF.

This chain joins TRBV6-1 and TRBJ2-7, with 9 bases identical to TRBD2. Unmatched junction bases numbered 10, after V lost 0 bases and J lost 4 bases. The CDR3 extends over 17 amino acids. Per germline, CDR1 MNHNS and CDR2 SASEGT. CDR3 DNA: TGTGCCAGCAGTGAAGCGCTTCTCTGGCTAGCGGGGTACGAGCAGTACTTC. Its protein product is CASSEALLWLAGYEQYF.

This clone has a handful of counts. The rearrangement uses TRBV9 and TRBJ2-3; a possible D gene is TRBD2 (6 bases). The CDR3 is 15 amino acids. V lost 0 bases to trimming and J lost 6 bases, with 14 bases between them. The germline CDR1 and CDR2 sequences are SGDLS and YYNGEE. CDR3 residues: CASSVASTSRDTQYF. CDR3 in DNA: TGTGCCAGCAGCGTAGCTTCGACTAGTAGGGATACGCAGTATTTT. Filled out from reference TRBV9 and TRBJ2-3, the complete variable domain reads DSGVTQTPKHLITATGQRVTLRCSPRSGDLSVYWYQQSLDQGLQFLIQYYNGEERAKGNILERFSAQQFPDLHSELNLSSLELGDSALYFCASSVASTSRDTQYFGPGTRLTVL.

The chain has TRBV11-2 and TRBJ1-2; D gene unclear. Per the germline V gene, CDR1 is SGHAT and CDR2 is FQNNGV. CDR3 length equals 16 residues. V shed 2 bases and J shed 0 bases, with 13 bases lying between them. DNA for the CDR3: TGTGCCAGCAGCTTAATGCAGTTCGGAGCTAACTATGGCTACACCTTC. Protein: CASSLMQFGANYGYTF.

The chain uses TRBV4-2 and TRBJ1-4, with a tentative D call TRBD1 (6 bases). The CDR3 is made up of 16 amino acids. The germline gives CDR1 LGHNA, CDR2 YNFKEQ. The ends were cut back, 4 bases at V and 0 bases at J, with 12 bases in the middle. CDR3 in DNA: TGTGCCAGCAGCCCCCATTACAGGGCAACTAATGAAAAACTGTTTTTT. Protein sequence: CASSPHYRATNEKLFF.

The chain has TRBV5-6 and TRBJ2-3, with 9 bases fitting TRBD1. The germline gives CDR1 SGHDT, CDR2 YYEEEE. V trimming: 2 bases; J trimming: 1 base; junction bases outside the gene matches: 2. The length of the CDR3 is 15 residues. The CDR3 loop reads CASSLQGARTDTQYF. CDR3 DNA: TGTGCCAGCAGCTTACAGGGGGCGCGCACAGATACGCAGTATTTT.

CDR3 DNA sequence: TGTGCCAGCAGCAAGCTAGCGGGAGGGTCTCACGAGCAGTACTTC. Encoded protein: CASSKLAGGSHEQYF. This chain connects TRBV6-6 to TRBJ2-7; 12 nucleotides agree with TRBD2. The ends lost 6 bases at V and 5 bases at J; junction bases unmatched: 8. CDR3 size: 15 residues. CDR1 is MNHNY and CDR2 is SVGAGI in the germline V gene (reference sequence).

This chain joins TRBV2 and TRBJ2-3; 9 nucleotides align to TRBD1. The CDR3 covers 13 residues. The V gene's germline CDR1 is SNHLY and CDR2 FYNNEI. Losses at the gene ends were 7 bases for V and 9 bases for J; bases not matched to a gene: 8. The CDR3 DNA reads TGTGCCAGCAACTGGGACAGGGTTGAAACGCAGTATTTT. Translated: CASNWDRVETQYF.

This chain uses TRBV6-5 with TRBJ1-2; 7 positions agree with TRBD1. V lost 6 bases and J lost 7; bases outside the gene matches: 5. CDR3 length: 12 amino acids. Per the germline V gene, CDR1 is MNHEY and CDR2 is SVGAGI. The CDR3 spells CASRGRGAGYTF. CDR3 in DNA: TGTGCCAGCAGGGGCAGGGGGGCTGGCTACACCTTC.

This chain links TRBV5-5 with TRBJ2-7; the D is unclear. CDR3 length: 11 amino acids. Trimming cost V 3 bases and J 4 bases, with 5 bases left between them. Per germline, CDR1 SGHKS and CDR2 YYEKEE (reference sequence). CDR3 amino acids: CASSSLYEQYF. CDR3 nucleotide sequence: TGTGCCAGCAGCTCTCTTTACGAGCAGTACTTC.